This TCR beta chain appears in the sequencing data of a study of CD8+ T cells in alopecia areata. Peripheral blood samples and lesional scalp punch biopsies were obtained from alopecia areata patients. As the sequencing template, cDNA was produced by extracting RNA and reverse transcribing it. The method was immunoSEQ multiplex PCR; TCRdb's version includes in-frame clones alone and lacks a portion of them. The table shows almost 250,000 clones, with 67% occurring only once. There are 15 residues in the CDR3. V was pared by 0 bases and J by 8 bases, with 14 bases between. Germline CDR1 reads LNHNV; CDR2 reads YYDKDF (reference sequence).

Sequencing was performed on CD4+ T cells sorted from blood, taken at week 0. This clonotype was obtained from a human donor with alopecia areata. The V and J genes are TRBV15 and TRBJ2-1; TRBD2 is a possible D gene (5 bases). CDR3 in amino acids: CATSRDLVLAHEQFF. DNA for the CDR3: TGTGCCACCAGCAGAGATCTTGTCCTAGCTCATGAGCAGTTCTTC.